This T cell receptor beta chain was found in a study of a mutant IDH1 vaccine in newly diagnosed glioma. Background on the study: Investigators started vaccination 4-6 weeks after radiotherapy alone, or with temozolomide cycles. The V12 visit happened in week 35, and the V13 visit happened in week 47.

Remarks on this clone: Its antigen is still unknown.

This CDR3 has 12 residues. CDR1 is ENHRY, CDR2 SYGVKD, per germline. The ends were cut back, 11 bases at V and 5 bases at J, with 14 bases in the middle. This sample's time point: week 47, end of study. Each dose delivered 300 ug of mutant IDH1 20-mer peptide subcutaneously with imiquimod. In weeks 1, 3, 5, 7, 11, 15, 19 and 23, patients were vaccinated. Study-wide points: Pseudoprogression appears to have had no connection to changes in top peripheral T cell clonotypes.

This table comes from immunoSEQ multiplex PCR, and its TCRdb copy is limited to in-frame clones, with some not included. In the table there are over 80,000 clones, over 75% of which are singletons. J is TRBJ2-3 and V is TRBV10-3, with D maybe TRBD2 (5 bases). The source was PBMCs, collected from a glioma patient whose treatment included an IDH1 peptide vaccine. The receptor comes from a middle-aged man with glioma. The CDR3 DNA reads as TGTGCCTCCGAGGGATCTGGAGATACGCAGTATTTT. It codes for CASEGSGDTQYF.